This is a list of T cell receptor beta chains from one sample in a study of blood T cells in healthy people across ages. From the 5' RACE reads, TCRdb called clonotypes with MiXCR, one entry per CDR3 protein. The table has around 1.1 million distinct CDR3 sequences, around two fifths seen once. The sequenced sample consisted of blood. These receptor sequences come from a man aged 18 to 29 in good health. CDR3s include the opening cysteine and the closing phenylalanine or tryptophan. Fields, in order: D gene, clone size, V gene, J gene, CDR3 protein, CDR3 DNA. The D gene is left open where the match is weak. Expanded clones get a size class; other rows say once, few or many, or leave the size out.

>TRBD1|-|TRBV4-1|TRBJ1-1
CASTRDRSLTEAFF
TGCGCCAGCACCAGGGACAGGAGTTTAACTGAAGCTTTCTTT
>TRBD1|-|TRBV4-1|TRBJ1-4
CASSQETGRDEKLFF
TGCGCCAGCAGCCAGGAGACAGGGAGGGATGAAAAACTGTTTTTT
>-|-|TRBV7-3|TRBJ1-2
CASSLNGGASYGYTF
TGTGCCAGCAGCTTAAACGGGGGCGCCTCGTATGGCTACACCTTC
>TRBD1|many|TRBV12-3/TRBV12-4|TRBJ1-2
CASRRQGAHGYTF
TGTGCCAGCAGAAGACAGGGGGCTCATGGCTACACCTTC
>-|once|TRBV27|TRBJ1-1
CASSLRGVRTEAFF
TGTGCCAGCAGCCTGAGGGGGGTTCGCACTGAAGCTTTCTTT
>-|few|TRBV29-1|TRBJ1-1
CRAGMNTEAFF
TGCAGAGCCGGAATGAACACTGAAGCTTTCTTT
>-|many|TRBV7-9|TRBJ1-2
CASSSREIYGYTF
TGTGCCAGCAGCTCCAGGGAGATCTATGGCTACACCTTC
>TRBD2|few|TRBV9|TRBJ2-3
CASSPPLGTSGNTQYF
TGTGCCAGCAGCCCCCCTCTTGGGACTAGCGGGAATACGCAGTATTTT
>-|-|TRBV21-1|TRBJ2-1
CASSKEGRGHNEQFF
TGTGCCAGCAGCAAAGAGGGGCGGGGGCACAATGAGCAGTTCTTC
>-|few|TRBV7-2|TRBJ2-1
CASSLDGLGQFF
TGTGCCAGCAGCTTGGACGGCTTGGGGCAGTTCTTC
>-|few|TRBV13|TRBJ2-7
CASTQGGGEEYF
TGTGCCAGCACCCAAGGAGGAGGTGAAGAGTACTTC
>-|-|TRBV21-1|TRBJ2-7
CASSKGRQGVYEQYF
TGTGCCAGCAGCAAAGGAAGACAGGGAGTATACGAGCAGTACTTC
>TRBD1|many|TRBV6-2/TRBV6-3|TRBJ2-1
CASSSGQGGLTNAPPNEQFF
TGTGCCAGCAGTTCCGGACAGGGGGGACTGACAAATGCACCCCCCAATGAGCAGTTCTTC
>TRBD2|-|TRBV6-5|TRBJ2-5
CASTLTGTSGGETQYF
TGTGCCAGCACCCTAACCGGGACTAGCGGGGGAGAGACCCAGTACTTC
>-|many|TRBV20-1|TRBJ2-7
CSVRGQQSHEQYF
TGCAGTGTTCGTGGACAGCAGTCCCACGAGCAGTACTTC
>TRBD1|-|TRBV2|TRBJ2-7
CASRDRPYEQYF
TGTGCCAGCAGGGACAGGCCCTACGAGCAGTACTTC
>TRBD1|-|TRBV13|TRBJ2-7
CASSLGTVGRAQYF
TGTGCCAGCAGCCTCGGGACAGTCGGTAGGGCCCAGTACTTC
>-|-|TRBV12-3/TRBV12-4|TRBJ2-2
CASRPRGGFTNTGELFF
TGTGCCAGCAGACCTCGAGGGGGTTTTACGAACACCGGGGAGCTGTTTTTT
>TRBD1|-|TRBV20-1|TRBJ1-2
CSARDPEQGARYGYTF
TGCAGTGCTAGAGACCCCGAACAGGGGGCGAGGTATGGCTACACCTTC
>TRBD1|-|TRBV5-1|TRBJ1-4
CASSLGDREDEKLFF
TGCGCCAGCAGCTTGGGCGACAGGGAGGATGAAAAACTGTTTTTT
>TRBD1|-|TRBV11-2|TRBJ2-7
CASSLSGQGLNEQYF
TGTGCCAGCAGCTTATCAGGACAGGGATTGAATGAGCAGTACTTC
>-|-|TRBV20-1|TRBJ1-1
CSARSWAEAFF
TGCAGTGCTAGATCGTGGGCTGAAGCTTTCTTT
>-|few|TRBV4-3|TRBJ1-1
CASSQAQGLSTEAFF
TGCGCCAGCAGCCAAGCCCAGGGGCTGAGCACTGAAGCTTTCTTT
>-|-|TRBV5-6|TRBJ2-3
CASSSPGPMTDTQYF
TGTGCCAGCAGCTCGCCGGGTCCTATGACAGATACGCAGTATTTT
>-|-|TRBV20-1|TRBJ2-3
CSARAPYGRDTQYF
TGCAGTGCTAGAGCACCCTACGGGCGAGATACGCAGTATTTT
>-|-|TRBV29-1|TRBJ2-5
CSVEEEVSTGTQYF
TGCAGCGTTGAAGAAGAAGTTTCAACAGGGACCCAGTACTTC
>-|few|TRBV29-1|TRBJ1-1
CSVGPGPGEAFF
TGCAGCGTTGGACCAGGACCTGGTGAAGCTTTCTTT
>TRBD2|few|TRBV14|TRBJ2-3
CASSRLAGGIDTQYF
TGTGCCAGCAGCAGACTAGCGGGGGGAATAGATACGCAGTATTTT
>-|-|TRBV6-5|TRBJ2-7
CASSYSGGTTQYF
TGTGCCAGCAGTTATTCGGGGGGCACAACCCAGTACTTC
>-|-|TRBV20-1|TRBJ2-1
CSARLTGAYEQFF
TGCAGTGCTAGGCTGACTGGAGCTTATGAGCAGTTCTTC
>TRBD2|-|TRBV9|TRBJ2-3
CASSARTSGGNTQYF
TGTGCCAGCAGCGCCAGGACTAGCGGGGGAAATACGCAGTATTTT
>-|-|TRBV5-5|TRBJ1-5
CASSSWAGSNQPQHF
TGTGCCAGCAGCTCCTGGGCTGGGAGCAATCAGCCCCAGCATTTT
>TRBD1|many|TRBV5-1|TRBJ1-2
CASSLQGADRDNYGYTF
TGCGCCAGCAGCTTGCAAGGGGCGGACAGGGATAACTATGGCTACACCTTC
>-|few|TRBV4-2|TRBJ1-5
CASSQESLGQPQHF
TGTGCCAGCAGCCAAGAAAGCCTAGGGCAGCCCCAGCATTTT
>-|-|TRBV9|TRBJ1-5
CASSTTDLNQPQHF
TGTGCCAGCAGCACAACAGACCTCAATCAGCCCCAGCATTTT
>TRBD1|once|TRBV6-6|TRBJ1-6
CATSGQDYSPLHF
TGTGCCACATCGGGACAGGACTATTCACCCCTCCACTTT
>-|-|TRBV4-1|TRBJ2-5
CASSQGAVSTGLFQGTQYF
TGCGCCAGCAGCCAAGGAGCGGTCTCCACTGGCCTCTTCCAGGGGACCCAGTACTTC
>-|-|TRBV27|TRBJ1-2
CASSPRQAIGYGYTF
TGTGCCAGCAGTCCCCGACAGGCAATCGGCTATGGCTACACCTTC
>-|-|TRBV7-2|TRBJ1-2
CASSLALTDGAVTF
TGTGCCAGCAGCTTAGCGCTAACCGACGGGGCCGTCACCTTC
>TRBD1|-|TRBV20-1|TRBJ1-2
CSASDMDRGLMGYTF
TGCAGTGCTAGTGATATGGACAGGGGACTGATGGGCTACACCTTC
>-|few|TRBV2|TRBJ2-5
CASVGARGETQYF
TGTGCCAGCGTGGGGGCACGAGGAGAGACCCAGTACTTC
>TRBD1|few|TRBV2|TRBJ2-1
CASSEFRDRGSNEQFF
TGTGCCAGCAGTGAATTCCGGGACAGGGGCTCTAATGAGCAGTTCTTC
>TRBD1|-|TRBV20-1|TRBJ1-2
CSAETNSEGPGTGYGYTF
TGCAGTGCCGAAACCAACAGCGAAGGACCCGGGACAGGGTACGGCTACACCTTC
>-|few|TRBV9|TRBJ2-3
CASSVQGPDTQYF
TGTGCCAGCAGCGTACAGGGCCCAGATACGCAGTATTTT
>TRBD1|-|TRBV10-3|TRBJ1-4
CAIRTGINEKLFF
TGTGCCATCCGGACAGGGATTAATGAAAAACTGTTTTTT
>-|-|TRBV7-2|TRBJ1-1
CASSLAPKTGNTEAFF
TGTGCCAGCAGCTTAGCGCCTAAGACGGGGAACACTGAAGCTTTCTTT
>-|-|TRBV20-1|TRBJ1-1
CSARDHPTAFF
TGCAGTGCTAGAGATCACCCAACTGCTTTCTTT
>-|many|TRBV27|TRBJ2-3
CASSLYRGTDTQYF
TGTGCCAGCAGTTTATATAGGGGCACAGATACGCAGTATTTT
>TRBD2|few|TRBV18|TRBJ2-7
CASSRGSGVFKEQYF
TGTGCCAGCTCACGGGGTAGCGGGGTATTTAAGGAGCAGTACTTC
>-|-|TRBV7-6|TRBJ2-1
CAGSQGRSEQFF
TGTGCCGGCAGCCAGGGAAGGAGTGAGCAGTTCTTC